Listed below are T cell receptor beta chains from one sample, sequenced in a study of blood T cell repertoires in COVID-19. Assay used: immunoSEQ multiplex PCR; TCRdb lists only in-frame clones, some missing. The table has 100,000 to 150,000 clones, more than 75% seen once; the top ten hold 11%. Input material: peripheral blood. The origin of the receptors is a woman aged 65 to 85 with COVID-19, enrolled during active disease. The conserved cysteine and the conserved F or W are not part of the CDR3 here. Expanded clones are given a class, and other clones once, few, many or no size at all.

clone_size j_call v_call cdr3_aa
. TRBJ2-3 TRBV5-1 ASSSPGTGGTDTQY
. TRBJ1-4 TRBV7-9 ASSLASGVNEKLF
. TRBJ1-5 TRBV27 ASSLSWRQDQPQH
. TRBJ2-5 TRBV28 ASSLIWRASGGWETQY
. TRBJ1-1 TRBV7-2 ASSPRDTRTEAF
. TRBJ1-6 TRBV3-1/TRBV3-2 ASSHGGGRSPLH
. TRBJ1-4 TRBV6-6 ASSYSEGTNEKLF
. TRBJ1-1 TRBV7-9 ASSQQGRYTEAF
. TRBJ1-5 TRBV28 ASSDFGRGDNQPQH
. TRBJ1-3 TRBV11-3 ASSPSRSGNTIY
. TRBJ2-5 TRBV19 ASSTHRGRETQY
. TRBJ2-5 TRBV28 ASSLNRVETQY
. TRBJ1-1 TRBV2 ASKRDMNTEAF
. TRBJ2-7 TRBV9 ASKVGLGINEQY
. TRBJ1-2 TRBV5-6 ASSQTRGALYGYT
. TRBJ2-5 TRBV5-5 ASRGGTPGETQY
. TRBJ2-7 TRBV30 AWRSKGGSYEQY
. TRBJ1-1 TRBV30 AWSVGQAGRTEAF
. TRBJ2-3 TRBV6-5 ASSFLAGGSTDTQY
. TRBJ1-3 TRBV15 ATEPPTGNTIY
once TRBJ2-1 TRBV3-1/TRBV3-2 ASSQEAGVRNEQF
. TRBJ1-5 TRBV12-3/TRBV12-4 ASSSRNQPQH
. TRBJ1-2 TRBV2 AGRTQGNYGYT
. TRBJ1-2 TRBV7-6 ASSPQDSSHGYT